The entry that follows covers one T cell receptor (beta chain) sequence. There is no known antigen for this receptor. Per-base qualities were not stored, and no clone one base away is much larger. This beta chain appears as a stray read in a library generated for alpha chains; its size is not informative. The method was 5' RACE. Sequencing used a NextSeq 500. To allow correction of PCR and sequencing errors, the TCR library protocol tagged every TCR cDNA molecule with a unique molecular identifier. In the source study's methods: TCR identification, UMI-based error correction and CDR3 extraction were all carried out with Decombinator tools. Expanded TCRs were defined as those above a frequency of 2 per 1,000, corresponding to the top 1% of the tumor frequency distribution. Expanded tumor TCRs statistically deemed absent (corrected P<0.05) from at least one tumor region were classed as regional, and all other expanded tumor TCRs were classed as ubiquitous. Each repertoire was subsampled 100 times to 5,000 TCRs, after which Renyi diversity was computed with the R vegan package. CDR3 similarity networks were constructed using string-kernel similarity of amino acid triplets, with links drawn between CDR3s whose pairwise similarity was above 0.82. TCRdb ran its own pipeline on the public reads, namely fastp trimming at Q25 and MiXCR clone calling, and kept in-frame beta chains. CDR3 protein duplicates are merged, each entry listing the most common genes and DNA. Here the V and J calls rest on TCRdb's processing, not on the authors' analysis. The sample has about 11,000 distinct CDR3 sequences on record, more than 4% of them singletons. The ten largest clonotypes hold over 10% of the sample.

The time point tag for this specimen amounts to: sample taken at primary tumor resection. The donors were about 65 patients from the lung TRACERx cohort who had early-stage, untreated non-small cell lung cancer. TCR sequencing used whole RNA extracted from tumor and nontumor lung tissue, or from cryopreserved PBMC samples, without cell sorting. Only patients with enough RNA available from two or more tumor regions were chosen for TCR sequencing. Before selection, tumor and adjacent nontumor lung specimens were reviewed by a lung pathologist. The data originate from a study of spatial heterogeneity in lung cancer (dated by TCRdb to 2018 to 2020). In the study overall: Beta-chain transcripts were consistently detected in greater numbers than alpha-chain transcripts, which likely reflected higher beta-chain transcript abundance. Both alpha and beta chains were TCR-sequenced in samples taken at surgery, namely 220 tumor regions, around 70 matched nontumor lung samples and 55 to 60 PBMC samples. TCR repertoire features were related to nonsynonymous mutation counts determined by whole-exome sequencing of tumor tissue. In the raw uncorrected reads, each unique combination of TCR and UMI appeared more than ten times on average. In non-small cell lung cancer, the study made a quantitative comparison of TCR alpha and beta repertoires among multiple tumor regions, matched nontumor lung and blood. TCR transcript counts in tumor regions correlated strongly with a T cell transcriptional module score from matched bulk RNA-seq. On the study overall, not on this receptor specifically: TCR-seq coverage of tumor T cells was estimated to be only around 7.3% for alpha chains and about 13% for beta chains. The number of expanded intratumoral alpha and beta TCRs correlated with the tumor nonsynonymous mutation count. Additional single-cell paired TCR alpha and beta sequencing was considered necessary to confirm, at a functional level, the hypothesis that regional TCRs recognize regional mutations. Counts of ubiquitous and regional expanded TCRs correlated with counts of ubiquitous and regional nonsynonymous mutations, respectively.

CDR1 and CDR2, looked up from the germline V gene (reference sequence), are LGHDT and YNNKEL. The CDR3 runs 12 amino acids, cysteine and phenylalanine included. Here the CDR3 DNA is all that survives: 36 bases in frame from base 1. Germline trimming amounts to 4 bases on V and 8 bases on J, with 4 as the count of junction bases outside the gene matches. The chain couples TRBV3-1 to TRBJ1-1; TRBD1 agrees with 7 junctional bases. This receptor was obtained from a male donor with early-stage non-small cell lung cancer. This material consisted of lung tumor tissue, taken at surgery. The CDR3 protein: CASSRRQGEAFF. The nucleotide sequence reads as follows: TGTGCCAGCAGCCGTCGACAGGGAGAAGCTTTCTTT.